This T cell receptor (beta chain) was recovered during a study of shared clonotypes between healthy human individuals. Turning to the study itself: Contributing individuals were a couple of females and a few males aged 18 to 49.

The germline V gene encodes CDR1 SGHRS and CDR2 YFSETQ. V lost 3 bases, J lost 0 bases, and 8 bases lay in between. CDR3 length: 14 residues. Evenly divided among several immunoSEQ plates was the genomic DNA of each subset. The repertoire was sequenced with immunoSEQ multiplex PCR; TCRdb's copy has only in-frame clones and lacks some. The data show roughly 2,500,000 clones, with over 85% seen just once and about 0.38% held by the top ten. General observations from the study: Generation probability values for non-shared clonotypes were lower than those for clonotypes shared by all four donors.

Remarks on this clone: Its target is unknown.

Sequenced input: naive CD4+ T cells from PBMCs. Regarding subset: CD45RA+ positively selected. The V gene is TRBV5-1, the J gene TRBJ2-3; no clear D. The clonotype comes from a man between 18 and 35 years old in good health. Some clones in this sample may be carry-over from other donors' samples. This CDR3 is CASSSVTSTDTQYF. DNA of the CDR3: TGCGCCAGCAGCTCCGTTACCAGCACAGATACGCAGTATTTT.